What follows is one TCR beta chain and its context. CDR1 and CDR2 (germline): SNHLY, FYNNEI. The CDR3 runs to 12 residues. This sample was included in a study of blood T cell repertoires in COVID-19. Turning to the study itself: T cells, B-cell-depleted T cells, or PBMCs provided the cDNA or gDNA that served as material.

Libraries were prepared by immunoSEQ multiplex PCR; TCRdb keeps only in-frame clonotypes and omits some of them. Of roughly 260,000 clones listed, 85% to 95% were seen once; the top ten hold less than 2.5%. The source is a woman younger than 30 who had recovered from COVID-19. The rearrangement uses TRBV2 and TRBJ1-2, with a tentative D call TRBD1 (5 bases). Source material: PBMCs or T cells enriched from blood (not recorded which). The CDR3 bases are TGTGCAGCCAGTCGTGGGGGGTCGGGCTACACCTTC. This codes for CAASRGGSGYTF.